This T cell receptor beta chain originates from a study of spatial heterogeneity in lung cancer. Trimming shortened V by 6 bases and J by 7 bases, and 12 bases separated the two germline ends. This CDR3 is built from 12 residues. TCRdb independently ran MiXCR on the 5' RACE reads; one entry per CDR3 protein. There are 11,000 to 15,000 distinct CDR3 sequences in the sample; roughly 4.7% occur only once, and approximately 20% lies in the top ten. Study-wide results and limits: In tumors, expanded intratumoral alpha and beta TCR counts tracked mutation counts.

Time point of the sample: sample taken at primary tumor resection. This clonotype was observed a handful of times. Its target is not known. The sequencing here drew on lung tumor tissue, taken at surgery. This rearrangement joins TRBV12-3 or TRBV12-4 to TRBJ1-1; D is perhaps TRBD1 (5 bases). The sequence was collected from a female donor with early-stage non-small cell lung cancer. CDR3 nucleotides: TGTGCCAGCAGAACTAGACAGATTGAAGCTTTCTTT. Its translation: CASRTRQIEAFF.